One and the same sample provided the 11 T cell receptor beta chains below, sequenced in a study of blood T cell repertoires in COVID-19. Repertoires were generated with immunoSEQ multiplex PCR, while TCRdb's copy carries only in-frame clones and drops some. The repertoire includes 300,000 or so clones, about 90% of them detected once, and 2.9% sits in the top ten. Sequencing used peripheral blood. These receptors came from a woman aged 25 to 39 with COVID-19, enrolled during active disease.

This clone came up once. The chain carries TRBV19 and TRBJ1-4, with unresolved D. CDR1 and CDR2 from the germline V gene are LNHDA and SQIVND (reference sequence). V dropped 9 bases and J dropped 8 bases, with 19 bases sitting between them. The CDR3 is made up of 14 amino acids. CDR3 loop: CASSGPIGREKLFF. CDR3 DNA sequence: TGTGCCAGCTCTGGGCCCATCGGCAGGGAAAAACTGTTTTTT.

The gene calls are TRBV9 and TRBJ1-6; D possibly corresponds to TRBD1 (5 bases). The V end lost 3 bases, the J end lost 10 bases, and 14 bases lay between the germline ends. In germline, CDR1 is SGDLS, CDR2 YYNGEE. This CDR3 is built from 14 residues. The CDR3 DNA is TGTGCCAGCAGCGCACAGCAGGGAACGTCACCCCTCCACTTT. This sequence encodes CASSAQQGTSPLHF.

The V gene is TRBV11-2, the J gene TRBJ2-7; no clear D gene. Deletions cut 4 bases from V and 12 bases from J, with 19 bases between. The CDR3 sequence is 13 residues long. From germline, CDR1 is SGHAT and CDR2 FQNNGV. This CDR3 is CASSSQNRPGRYF. CDR3 coding DNA: TGTGCCAGCAGCTCCCAGAATCGGCCAGGCCGGTACTTC.

The chain uses TRBV12-3 or TRBV12-4 and TRBJ1-2; the D is unclear. The CDR3 contains 13 residues. The V end lost 0 bases, the J end lost 7 bases, and 9 bases lay between the germline ends. The CDR3 spells CASSLAAGSGYTF. CDR3 bases: TGTGCCAGCAGTTTAGCGGCGGGGTCTGGCTACACCTTC.

The chain carries TRBV4-2 and TRBJ1-1; D is undetermined. The CDR3 totals 13 residues. Germline CDR1 LGHNA, CDR2 YNFKEQ. V was clipped by 0 bases and J by 2 bases, with 4 bases between them. The chain's CDR3 is CASSQDTNTEAFF. DNA for the CDR3: TGTGCCAGCAGCCAAGATACAAACACTGAAGCTTTCTTT.

The chain is built from TRBV2 and TRBJ2-3, with D hard to call. The CDR3 is 15 amino acids. Trimming took off 5 bases at V and 2 bases at J, with 14 bases between the two ends. The germline gives CDR1 SNHLY, CDR2 FYNNEI. CDR3 loop: CASSPPSVLTDTQYF. Written as DNA, the CDR3 is TGTGCCAGCAGTCCCCCCAGCGTTCTCACAGATACGCAGTATTTT.

This clone came up once. The chain uses TRBV5-1 and TRBJ2-1; D might be TRBD1 (6 bases). V lost 4 bases and J lost 0, with 14 bases in between. Per germline, CDR1 SGHRS and CDR2 YFSETQ. The CDR3 length is 16 residues. Here the CDR3 reads CASSGDTTFSYNEQFF. The CDR3 coding sequence is TGCGCCAGCAGCGGGGACACAACTTTCTCCTACAATGAGCAGTTCTTC.

About this clone itself: A junction end diverges from the germline sequence, so it may reflect a read error. As DNA, the CDR3 is TGTGTCAGCTCTATGGGGGGTATCCCTGAAAAACTGTTTTTT. Its protein product is CVSSMGGIPEKLFF. V usage is TRBV18 and J usage is TRBJ1-4; a possible D gene is TRBD1 (5 bases). The length of the CDR3 is 14 residues. CDR1 and CDR2 from the germline V gene are KGHSH and LQKENI.

The chain uses TRBV18 and TRBJ2-1; D may be TRBD2 (6 bases). CDR1 and CDR2 (germline): KGHSH, LQKENI. With 3 bases removed from V and 1 base from J, the gap between germline ends came to 19 bases. The length of the CDR3 is 18 residues. CDR3 protein: CASSPLSYVGSSYNEQFF. For the CDR3, the DNA is TGTGCCAGCTCACCCCTCTCATATGTCGGGAGTTCCTACAATGAGCAGTTCTTC.

This clone came up a few times. In DNA form, the CDR3 reads TGTGCCAGCACCCAGGGAGGGGACACTGAAGCTTTCTTT. It codes for CASTQGGDTEAFF. The J gene is TRBJ1-1, the V gene TRBV3-1 (or the pseudogene TRBV3-2); D may be TRBD1 (5 bases). The germline V and J ends were trimmed by 7 bases and 3 bases, with 12 bases remaining between them. CDR3 length: 13 amino acids. Germline values: CDR1 LGHDT, CDR2 YNNKEL (reference sequence).

The chain recombines TRBV19 with TRBJ2-2, with D maybe TRBD2 (5 bases). The V end lost 3 bases, the J end lost 0 bases, and 11 bases lay between the germline ends. Germline lookup yields CDR1 LNHDA and CDR2 SQIVND (reference sequence). The CDR3 extends over 16 amino acids. The CDR3 sequence is CASSMVASANTGELFF. The CDR3, as DNA: TGTGCCAGTAGTATGGTAGCGTCCGCGAACACCGGGGAGCTGTTTTTT. Using reference TRBV19 and TRBJ2-2 for the parts outside the CDR3, the full variable domain is DGGITQSPKYLFRKEGQNVTLSCEQNLNHDAMYWYRQDPGQGLRLIYYSQIVNDFQKGDIAEGYSVSREKKESFPLTVTSAQKNPTAFYLCASSMVASANTGELFFGEGSRLTVL.